The clone carrying this T cell receptor beta chain was observed at least ten times. Antigen unknown. This entry is derived from a study of CD8 T cells in ankylosing spondylitis. Study-level results: Seemingly distinctive of ankylosing spondylitis blood was a TCR beta motif formed by eight highly homologous variants.

Via MiXCR, TCRdb re-called the 5' RACE reads, giving one row per CDR3 protein. The sample holds about 240,000 distinct CDR3 sequences, around 7.8% seen once. The germline CDR1 and CDR2 sequences are SEHNR and FQNEAQ (reference sequence). Trimming cost V 1 base and J 6 bases, with 13 bases left between them. The CDR3 consists of 15 residues. The chain is built from TRBV7-9 and TRBJ1-5; no reliable D call. Input material: blood, either unsorted or a sorted T cell fraction (not recorded which). This TCR was recovered from a male donor with ankylosing spondylitis or in good health (not recorded which). The CDR3 bases are TGTGCCAGCAGCTTAGATGGCAGATTGGCTCAGCCCCAGCATTTT. This translates into CASSLDGRLAQPQHF.